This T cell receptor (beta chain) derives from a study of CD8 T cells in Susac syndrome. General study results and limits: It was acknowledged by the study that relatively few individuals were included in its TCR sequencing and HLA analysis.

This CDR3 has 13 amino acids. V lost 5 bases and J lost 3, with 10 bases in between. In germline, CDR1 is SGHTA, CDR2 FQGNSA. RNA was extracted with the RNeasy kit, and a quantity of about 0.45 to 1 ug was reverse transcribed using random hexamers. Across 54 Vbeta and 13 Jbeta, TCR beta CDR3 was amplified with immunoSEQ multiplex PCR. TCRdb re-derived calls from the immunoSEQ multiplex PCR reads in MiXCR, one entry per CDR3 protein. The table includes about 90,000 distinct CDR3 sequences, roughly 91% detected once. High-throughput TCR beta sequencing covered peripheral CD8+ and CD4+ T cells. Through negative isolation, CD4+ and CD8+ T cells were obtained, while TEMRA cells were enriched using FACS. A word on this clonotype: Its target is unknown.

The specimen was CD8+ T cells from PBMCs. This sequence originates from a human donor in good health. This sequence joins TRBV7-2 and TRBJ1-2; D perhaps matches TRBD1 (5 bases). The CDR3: CASSGGDHYGYTF. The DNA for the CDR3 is TGTGCCAGCAGCGGAGGGGATCACTATGGCTACACCTTC.